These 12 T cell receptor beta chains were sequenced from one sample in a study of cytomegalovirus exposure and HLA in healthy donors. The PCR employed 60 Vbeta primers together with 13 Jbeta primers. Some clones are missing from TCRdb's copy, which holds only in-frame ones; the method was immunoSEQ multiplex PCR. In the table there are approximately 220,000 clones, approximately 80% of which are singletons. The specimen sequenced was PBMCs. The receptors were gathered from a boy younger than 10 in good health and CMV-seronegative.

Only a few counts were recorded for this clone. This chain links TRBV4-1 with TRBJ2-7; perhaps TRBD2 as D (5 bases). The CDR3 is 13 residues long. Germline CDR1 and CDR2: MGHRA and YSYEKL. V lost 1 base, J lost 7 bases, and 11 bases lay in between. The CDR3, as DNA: TGCGCCAGCAGCCAAGGATCCGGCGGGGAGCAGTACTTC. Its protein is CASSQGSGGEQYF.

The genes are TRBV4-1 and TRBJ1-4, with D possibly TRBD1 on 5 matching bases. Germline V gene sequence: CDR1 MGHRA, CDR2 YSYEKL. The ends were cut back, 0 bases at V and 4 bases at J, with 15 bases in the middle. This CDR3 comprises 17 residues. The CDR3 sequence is CASSQEVSPGLNEKLFF. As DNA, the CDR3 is TGCGCCAGCAGCCAAGAAGTCTCGCCAGGGCTTAATGAAAAACTGTTTTTT.

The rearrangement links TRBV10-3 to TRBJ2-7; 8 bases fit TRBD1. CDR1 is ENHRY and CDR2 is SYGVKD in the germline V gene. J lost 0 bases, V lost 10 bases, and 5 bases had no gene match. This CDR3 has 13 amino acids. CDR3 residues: CASRGQGSYEQYF. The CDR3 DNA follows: TGTGCCAGCCGAGGACAGGGCTCCTACGAGCAGTACTTC.

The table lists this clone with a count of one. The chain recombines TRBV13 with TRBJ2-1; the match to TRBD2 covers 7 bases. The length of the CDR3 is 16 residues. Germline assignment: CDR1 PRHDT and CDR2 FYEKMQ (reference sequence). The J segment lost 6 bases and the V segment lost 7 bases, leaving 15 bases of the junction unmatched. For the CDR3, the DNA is TGTGCCAGCACCGACGAGGGGACTACCCTGCTCAATGAGCAGTTCTTC. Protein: CASTDEGTTLLNEQFF.

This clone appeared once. This CDR3 is CSVAGGRWGNEQFF. The DNA for the CDR3 is TGCAGCGTTGCGGGCGGGAGGTGGGGGAATGAGCAGTTCTTC. V is TRBV29-1 and J is TRBJ2-1; TRBD2 matches 8 bases. Germline V gene data show CDR1 as SQVTM and CDR2 as ANQGSEA. CDR3 length: 14 amino acids. J lost 7 bases, V lost 4 bases, and 9 bases had no gene match.

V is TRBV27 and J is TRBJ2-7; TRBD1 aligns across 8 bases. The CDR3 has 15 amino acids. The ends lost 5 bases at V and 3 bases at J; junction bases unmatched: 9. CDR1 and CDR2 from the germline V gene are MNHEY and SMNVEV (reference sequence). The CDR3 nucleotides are TGTGCCAGCAGTCGCGGACAGGGAGGTCGCTACGAGCAGTACTTC. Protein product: CASSRGQGGRYEQYF.

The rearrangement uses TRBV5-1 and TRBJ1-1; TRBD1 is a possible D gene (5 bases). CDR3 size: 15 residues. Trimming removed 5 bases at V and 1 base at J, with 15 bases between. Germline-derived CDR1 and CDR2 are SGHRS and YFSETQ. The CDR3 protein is CASSYDSLRNTEAFF. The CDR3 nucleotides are TGCGCCAGCAGTTACGACAGCCTACGGAACACTGAAGCTTTCTTT.

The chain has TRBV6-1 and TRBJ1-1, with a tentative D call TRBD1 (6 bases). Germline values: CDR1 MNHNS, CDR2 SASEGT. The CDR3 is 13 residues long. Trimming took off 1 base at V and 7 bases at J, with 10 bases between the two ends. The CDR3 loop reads CASSEEGGVEAFF. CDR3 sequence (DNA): TGTGCCAGCAGTGAAGAAGGGGGAGTTGAAGCTTTCTTT.

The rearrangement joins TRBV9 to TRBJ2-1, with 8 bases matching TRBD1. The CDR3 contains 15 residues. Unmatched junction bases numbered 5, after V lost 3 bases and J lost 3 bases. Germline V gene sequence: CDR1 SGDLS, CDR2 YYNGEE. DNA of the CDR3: TGTGCCAGCAGCGCAGGGGGCGGAGGCTACAATGAGCAGTTCTTC. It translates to CASSAGGGGYNEQFF.

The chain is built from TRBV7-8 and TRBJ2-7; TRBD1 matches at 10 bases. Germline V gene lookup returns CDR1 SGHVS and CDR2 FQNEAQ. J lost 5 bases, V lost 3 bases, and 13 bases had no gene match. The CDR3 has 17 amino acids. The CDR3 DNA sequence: TGTGCCAGCAGCTTGCCAACCTCCGGGACAGGGGTTAACGAGCAGTACTTC. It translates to CASSLPTSGTGVNEQYF.

The CDR3 reads CASSLSWDREAFF. CDR3 nucleotides: TGTGCCAGCAGCTTAAGTTGGGACAGGGAAGCTTTCTTT. V and J are TRBV13 and TRBJ1-1; 8 bases are shared with TRBD1. V gave up 2 bases and J gave up 8 bases; unmatched junction bases: 4. The CDR3 length is 13 residues. Germline V CDR1 and CDR2: PRHDT, FYEKMQ (reference sequence). The whole variable domain, filled in from reference TRBV13 and TRBJ1-1, reads AAGVIQSPRHLIKEKRETATLKCYPIPRHDTVYWYQQGPGQDPQFLISFYEKMQSDKGSIPDRFSAQQFSDYHSELNMSSLELGDSALYFCASSLSWDREAFFGQGTRLTVV.

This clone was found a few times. DNA for the CDR3: TGCGCCAGCAGCCAAGACCCAGGGGGCTATAATGAAAAACTGTTTTTT. It encodes CASSQDPGGYNEKLFF. This chain joins TRBV4-1 and TRBJ1-4; 8 nucleotides align to TRBD1. The CDR3 consists of 16 residues. The V and J ends lost 0 bases and 4 bases, in that order; junction bases with no gene match: 4. Germline CDR1 reads MGHRA; CDR2 reads YSYEKL.